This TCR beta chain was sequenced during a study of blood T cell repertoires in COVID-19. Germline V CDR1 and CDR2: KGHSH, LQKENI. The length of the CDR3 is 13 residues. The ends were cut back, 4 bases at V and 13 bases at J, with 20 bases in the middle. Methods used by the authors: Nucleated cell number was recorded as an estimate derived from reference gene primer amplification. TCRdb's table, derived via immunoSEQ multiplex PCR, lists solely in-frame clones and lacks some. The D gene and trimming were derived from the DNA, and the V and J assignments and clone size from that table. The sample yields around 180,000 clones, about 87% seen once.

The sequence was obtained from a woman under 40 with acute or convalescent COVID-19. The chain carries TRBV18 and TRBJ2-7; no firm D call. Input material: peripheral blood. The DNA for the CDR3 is TGTGCCAGCTCACACGAGAACTCCGGAGTAGTTTACTTC. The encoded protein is CASSHENSGVVYF. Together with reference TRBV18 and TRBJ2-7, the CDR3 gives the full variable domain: NAGVMQNPRHLVRRRGQEARLRCSPMKGHSHVYWYRQLPEEGLKFMVYLQKENIIDESGMPKERFSAEFPKEGPSILRIQQVVRGDSAAYFCASSHENSGVVYFGPGTRLTVT.